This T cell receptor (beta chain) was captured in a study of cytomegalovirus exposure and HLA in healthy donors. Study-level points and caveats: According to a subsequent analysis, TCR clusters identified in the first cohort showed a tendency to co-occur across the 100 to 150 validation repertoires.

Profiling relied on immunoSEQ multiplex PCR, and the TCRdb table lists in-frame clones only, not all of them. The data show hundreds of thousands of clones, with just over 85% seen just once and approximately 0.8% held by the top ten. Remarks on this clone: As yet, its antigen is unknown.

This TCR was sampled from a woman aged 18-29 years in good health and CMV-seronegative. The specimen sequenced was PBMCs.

DNA for the CDR3: TGTGCCAGCAGCCCACCCGGACAGATCTACGAGCAGTACTTC. Its translation is CASSPPGQIYEQYF. The chain uses TRBV4-2 and TRBJ2-7; weak D call: TRBD1 (6 bases). Germline lookup yields CDR1 LGHNA and CDR2 YNFKEQ. Trimming cost V 4 bases and J 3 bases, with 13 bases left between them. The CDR3 covers 14 residues.